A single sample gave rise to the 18 T cell receptor beta chains below, sequenced in a study of blood T cell repertoires in COVID-19. Method: immunoSEQ multiplex PCR; TCRdb's copy keeps in-frame clones and lacks some. Altogether approximately 100,000 clones are present, approximately 90% being singletons, with the ten largest covering 19%. Source material: peripheral blood. These receptors came from a human donor with acute or convalescent COVID-19. The donor label of this sample is uncertain.

This rearrangement joins TRBV7-2 to TRBJ2-7; D remains unclear. CDR3 length: 14 amino acids. Germline V gene sequence: CDR1 SGHTA, CDR2 FQGNSA. V was clipped by 1 base and J by 0 bases, with 7 bases between them. CDR3 coding DNA: TGTGCCAGCAGCTTAGATTTGAGCTCCTACGAGCAGTACTTC. As protein: CASSLDLSSYEQYF.

The chain recombines TRBV6-6 with TRBJ2-7; 7 nucleotides line up with TRBD1. CDR3 length: 12 residues. Losses at the gene ends were 6 bases for V and 8 bases for J; bases not matched to a gene: 7. The germline V gene encodes CDR1 MNHNY and CDR2 SVGAGI (reference sequence). The CDR3 reads CASSFDRVKQYF. DNA for the CDR3: TGTGCCAGCAGCTTCGACAGGGTAAAGCAGTACTTC.

The V call is TRBV28, the J call TRBJ1-5, with TRBD1 matching over 8 bases. V gave up 0 bases and J gave up 0 bases; unmatched junction bases: 1. This CDR3 spans 16 amino acids. Germline-derived CDR1 and CDR2 are MDHEN and SYDVKM. The CDR3 DNA sequence: TGTGCCAGCAGTTTATGGACAGGGGATAGCAATCAGCCCCAGCATTTT. Translating gives CASSLWTGDSNQPQHF.

The J gene is TRBJ1-2, the V gene TRBV5-4; perhaps TRBD1 as D (5 bases). The CDR3 has 14 residues. Germline lookup yields CDR1 SGHNT and CDR2 YYREEE (reference sequence). With 1 base removed from V and 7 bases from J, the gap between germline ends came to 14 bases. CDR3 sequence: CASSLQAGISGYTF. The CDR3 coding sequence is TGTGCCAGCAGCTTGCAAGCAGGGATAAGTGGCTACACCTTC.

The chain couples TRBV18 to TRBJ1-5; D is possibly TRBD1 (6 bases). The V end was cut by 2 bases, the J end by 8 bases, with 10 bases between. Germline V CDR1 and CDR2: KGHSH, LQKENI. CDR3 length: 13 residues. The CDR3, as DNA: TGTGCCAGCTCACCAGGGGGCCCAGAGCCCCAGCATTTT. Amino acids: CASSPGGPEPQHF.

The J gene is TRBJ1-1, the V gene TRBV19, with D possibly being TRBD1 (6 bases). Trimming cost V 3 bases and J 0 bases, with 11 bases left between them. Germline V gene lookup returns CDR1 LNHDA and CDR2 SQIVND (reference sequence). The CDR3 is 15 residues long. The CDR3 nucleotides read TGTGCCAGTAGTATTCCCCAGGGGATGAACACTGAAGCTTTCTTT. This sequence encodes CASSIPQGMNTEAFF.

The chain uses TRBV4-2 and TRBJ1-2; maybe TRBD1 (5 bases). Germline V gene lookup returns CDR1 LGHNA and CDR2 YNFKEQ. The length of the CDR3 is 13 residues. V lost 0 bases to trimming and J lost 4 bases, with 6 bases between them. This CDR3 is CASSQDRAYGYTF. The CDR3, as DNA: TGTGCCAGCAGCCAAGACAGGGCCTATGGCTACACCTTC.

J is TRBJ1-1 and V is TRBV30, with TRBD1 as a possible D gene (5 bases). The CDR3 consists of 17 residues. CDR1 is GTSNPN, CDR2 SVGIG, per germline (reference sequence). Trimming pared 1 base from V and 0 bases from J, leaving 18 bases between. The CDR3 reads CAWSGVGRGRMNTEAFF. The CDR3 coding sequence is TGTGCCTGGAGTGGAGTGGGGCGGGGCAGGATGAACACTGAAGCTTTCTTT.

This chain links TRBV4-2 with TRBJ2-7, with 8 bases fitting TRBD2. V shed 0 bases and J 2 bases; nucleotides not matched to a gene: 3. Germline V lookup: CDR1 LGHNA, CDR2 YNFKEQ. The length of the CDR3 is 15 residues. CDR3 amino acids: CASSQDKLAAYEQYF. Written as DNA, the CDR3 is TGTGCCAGCAGCCAAGATAAACTAGCGGCCTACGAGCAGTACTTC.

The V and J genes are TRBV6-2 or TRBV6-3 and TRBJ2-3; tentatively, D is TRBD2 (6 bases). The CDR3 loop spans 16 amino acids. Germline lookup yields CDR1 MNHEY and CDR2 SVGEGT. V shed 0 bases and J shed 3 bases, with 13 bases lying between them. In DNA, the CDR3 is TGTGCCAGCAGTTACTCGGGAACGGGAGCTACAGATACGCAGTATTTT. Amino acid sequence: CASSYSGTGATDTQYF.

The chain links TRBV27 to TRBJ2-2, with TRBD1 as a possible D gene (5 bases). Trimming removed 8 bases from V and 4 bases from J, with 11 bases in between. The CDR3 length is 13 residues. CDR1 MNHEY and CDR2 SMNVEV come from the germline V gene (reference sequence). The CDR3 region has the DNA TGTGCCAGCCAGGGTACGGGCACCGGGGAGCTGTTTTTT. It translates to CASQGTGTGELFF.

The chain has TRBV10-3 and TRBJ1-3; no clear D. The CDR3 spans 13 residues. Germline CDR1 is ENHRY and CDR2 is SYGVKD. Trimming removed 8 bases from V and 0 bases from J, with 8 bases in between. CDR3: CAISGSSGNTIYF. In DNA, the CDR3 is TGTGCCATCTCGGGGAGCTCTGGAAACACCATATATTTT.

The chain combines TRBV19 with TRBJ1-4; tentative D call: TRBD1 (6 bases). Germline loops: CDR1 LNHDA, CDR2 SQIVND (reference sequence). Trimming shortened V by 4 bases and J by 8 bases, and 20 bases separated the two germline ends. This CDR3 contains 16 residues. Here the CDR3 DNA reads TGTGCCAGTAGTAGTCTCACAGGGAGGGAGCGGGAAAAACTGTTTTTT. Residues: CASSSLTGREREKLFF.

The CDR3 sequence: CASSVQGAPYNEQFF. The CDR3 region has the DNA TGTGCCAGCAGCGTCCAGGGGGCCCCCTACAATGAGCAGTTCTTC. J is TRBJ2-1 and V is TRBV9, with 8 positions matching TRBD1. Germline lookup yields CDR1 SGDLS and CDR2 YYNGEE. V lost 2 bases and J lost 2; bases outside the gene matches: 3. This CDR3 has 15 residues.

The V gene is TRBV29-1, the J gene TRBJ1-2; D gene ambiguous. Germline V gene data show CDR1 as SQVTM and CDR2 as ANQGSEA. The CDR3 consists of 14 residues. The chain's CDR3 is CSNTTPPGCQGYTF. The DNA of the CDR3 is TGCAGTAACACGACCCCCCCGGGATGTCAGGGCTACACCTTC.

Only one count was recorded for this clone. The rearrangement joins TRBV5-6 to TRBJ1-2; tentative D call: TRBD1 (5 bases). CDR1 is SGHDT, CDR2 YYEEEE, per germline. The CDR3 extends over 15 amino acids. V gave up 4 bases and J gave up 3 bases, with 16 bases separating them. The CDR3 spells CASSVYGGTDYGYTF. CDR3 DNA sequence: TGTGCCAGCAGCGTCTACGGGGGTACGGACTATGGCTACACCTTC.

The CDR3 DNA sequence: TGTGCCAGCAGGCGACAGGGAGCCACTGAAGCTTTCTTT. This codes for CASRRQGATEAFF. The gene calls are TRBV7-2 and TRBJ1-1, with 7 positions matching TRBD1. Trimming removed 6 bases from V and 4 bases from J; junction bases left unmatched: 5. Germline-derived CDR1 and CDR2 are SGHTA and FQGNSA. The CDR3 has 13 amino acids.

The rearrangement uses TRBV24-1 and TRBJ2-5, with 10 bases identical to TRBD1. Looked up from germline, CDR1 is KGHDR and CDR2 is SFDVKD. The CDR3 covers 15 residues. Trimming at V came to 3 bases and at J to 5 bases, leaving 5 bases not matched to a gene. The CDR3 region is CATSDPDRGRETQYF. The CDR3, as DNA: TGTGCCACCAGTGATCCAGACAGGGGGCGGGAGACCCAGTACTTC.